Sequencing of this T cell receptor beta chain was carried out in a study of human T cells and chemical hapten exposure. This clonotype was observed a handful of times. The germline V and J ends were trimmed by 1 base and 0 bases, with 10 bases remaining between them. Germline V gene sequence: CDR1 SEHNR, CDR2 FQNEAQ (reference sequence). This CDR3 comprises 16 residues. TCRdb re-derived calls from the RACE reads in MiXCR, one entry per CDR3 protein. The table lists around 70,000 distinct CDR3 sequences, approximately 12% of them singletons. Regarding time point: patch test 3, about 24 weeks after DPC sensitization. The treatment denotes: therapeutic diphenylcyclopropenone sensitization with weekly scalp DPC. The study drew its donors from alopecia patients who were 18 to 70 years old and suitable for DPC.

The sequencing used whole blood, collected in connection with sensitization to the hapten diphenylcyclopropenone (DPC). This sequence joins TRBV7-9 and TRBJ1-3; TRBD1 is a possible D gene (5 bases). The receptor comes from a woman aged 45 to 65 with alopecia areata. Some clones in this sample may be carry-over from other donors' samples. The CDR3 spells CASSLVSGTSGNTIYF. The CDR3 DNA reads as TGTGCCAGCAGCTTAGTAAGTGGGACCTCTGGAAACACCATATATTTT.